This T cell receptor beta chain stems from a study of PD-L1 blockade in urothelial cancer. The time point was: peripheral blood 6 weeks after treatment start. The germline V gene encodes CDR1 SGHRS and CDR2 YFSETQ. With V trimmed by 0 bases and J by 5 bases, 9 bases remained unmatched. CDR3 length: 16 residues. Assay: immunoSEQ multiplex PCR; the TCRdb copy retains only in-frame clones and omits some. The repertoire consists of roughly 100,000 clones, with roughly 83% occurring once and the leading ten covering around 7.7%. The TCR comes from a man between 65 and 80 years old with urothelial cancer. V is TRBV5-1 and J is TRBJ2-7, with 9 nucleotides matching TRBD1. The starting material was PBMCs, obtained around atezolizumab (anti-PD-L1) treatment. Here the CDR3 reads CASSLELGQGIHEQYF. CDR3 bases: TGCGCCAGCAGCTTGGAATTGGGACAGGGTATACACGAGCAGTACTTC.